A selection of T cell receptor beta chains follows, all from one sample in a study of blood T cells in healthy people across ages. From the 5' RACE reads, TCRdb called clonotypes with MiXCR, one entry per CDR3 protein. The sample contains about 1.7 million distinct CDR3 sequences, over 25% of which appear only once. Sequencing was done on a sample of blood. These receptors originate from a woman younger than 45 in good health. Both conserved end residues are part of each CDR3. The order of the fields is J gene, V gene, CDR3 protein.

j_gene: TRBJ1-1; v_gene: TRBV5-1; CDR3aa: CASSLGLQGGTEAFF
j_gene: TRBJ2-1; v_gene: TRBV4-1; CDR3aa: CASSLPDGNEQFF
j_gene: TRBJ1-2; v_gene: TRBV30; CDR3aa: CAWSGQNNYGYTF
j_gene: TRBJ2-1; v_gene: TRBV7-2; CDR3aa: CASSSAGQGVYEQFF
j_gene: TRBJ1-1; v_gene: TRBV29-1; CDR3aa: CSAFRQERTEAFF
j_gene: TRBJ1-3; v_gene: TRBV10-3; CDR3aa: CAIDWIVPPSGNTIYF
j_gene: TRBJ2-3; v_gene: TRBV7-2; CDR3aa: CASTRLAGEDTQYF
j_gene: TRBJ1-5; v_gene: TRBV5-1; CDR3aa: CASSLVPNGQPQHF
j_gene: TRBJ2-3; v_gene: TRBV25-1; CDR3aa: CASSEYRRERGDTQYF
j_gene: TRBJ2-1; v_gene: TRBV6-5; CDR3aa: CASSYSNGLQQFF
j_gene: TRBJ2-5; v_gene: TRBV5-1; CDR3aa: CASSLGSTGSETQYF
j_gene: TRBJ2-7; v_gene: TRBV7-2; CDR3aa: CTSAGEVNEQYF
j_gene: TRBJ2-7; v_gene: TRBV19; CDR3aa: CASSKVAYEQYF
j_gene: TRBJ2-2; v_gene: TRBV7-6; CDR3aa: CASRKTTGINTGELFF
j_gene: TRBJ2-1; v_gene: TRBV12-5; CDR3aa: CASAWTSGSVYNEQFF
j_gene: TRBJ2-7; v_gene: TRBV18; CDR3aa: CASSSGASSYEQYF
j_gene: TRBJ2-7; v_gene: TRBV7-9; CDR3aa: CASSLDLAGGRTYEQYF